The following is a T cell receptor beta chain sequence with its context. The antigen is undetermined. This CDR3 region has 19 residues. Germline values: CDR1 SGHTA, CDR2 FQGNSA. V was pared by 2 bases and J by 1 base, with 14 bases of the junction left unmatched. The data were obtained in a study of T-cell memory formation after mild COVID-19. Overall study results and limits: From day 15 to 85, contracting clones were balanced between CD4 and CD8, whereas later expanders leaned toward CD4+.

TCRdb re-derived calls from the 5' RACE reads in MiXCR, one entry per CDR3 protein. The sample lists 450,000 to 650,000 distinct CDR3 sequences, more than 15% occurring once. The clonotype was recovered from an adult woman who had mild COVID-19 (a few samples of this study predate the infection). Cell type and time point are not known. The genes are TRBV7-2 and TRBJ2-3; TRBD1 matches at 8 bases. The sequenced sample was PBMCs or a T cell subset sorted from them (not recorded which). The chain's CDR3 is CASSLRRQGFYGGTDTQYF. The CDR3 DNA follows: TGTGCCAGCAGCTTAAGGCGACAGGGGTTTTACGGTGGCACAGATACGCAGTATTTT.